These 27 T cell receptor beta chains came from one sample sequenced in a study of glioma-infiltrating T cells. The iRepertoire nested amplicon-rescue multiplex PCR amplified TCR alpha and beta CDR3s from RNA. TCRdb passed the multiplex PCR reads through MiXCR, listing each CDR3 protein once. Of under 150,000 distinct CDR3 sequences listed, around 40% were seen once; the top ten hold around 20%. Sequencing input: glioma tissue, nonneoplastic brain tissue, or PBMCs (not recorded which). The receptor set was obtained from a human donor with low-grade glioma or glioblastoma, undergoing nonglioma brain surgery, or in good health (not recorded which).

Comments on this clonotype: A read error may produce the germline difference seen at one junction end. V is TRBV29-1 and J is TRBJ2-3, with no clear D. Per the germline V gene, CDR1 is SQVTM and CDR2 is ANQGSEA. The CDR3 length is 14 residues. In DNA form, the CDR3 reads TGCAGCGTAAAAGGTGCTCGAGGCACAGATACGCAGTGTTTT. Its translation: CSVKGARGTDTQCF.

The gene calls are TRBV5-4 and TRBJ2-3; D tentatively fits TRBD1 or TRBD2 (9 bases each). This CDR3 spans 20 amino acids. V was pared by 4 bases and J by 0 bases, with 27 bases between. CDR1 is SGHNT, CDR2 YYREEE, per germline (reference sequence). CDR3 bases: TGTGCCAGCAGCCTCACCGGGACAGGGATCCTAGCGGGGAGCACAGATACGCAGTATTTT. Translating gives CASSLTGTGILAGSTDTQYF.

This clonotype was seen only a few times. The chain has TRBV9 and TRBJ2-7, with 7 bases matching TRBD2. Germline CDR1 is SGDLS and CDR2 is YYNGEE. The CDR3 totals 15 residues. The V gene end was trimmed by 3 bases and the J gene end by 0 bases; junction bases not matched to a gene: 6. Here the CDR3 reads CASSASGESSYEQYF. The CDR3 DNA is TGTGCCAGCAGCGCTAGCGGAGAGAGCTCCTACGAGCAGTACTTC.

This clonotype was picked up one time. The chain carries TRBV2 and TRBJ2-7, with 7 bases identical to TRBD1. The CDR3 sequence is 15 residues long. The junction had 11 bases not matched to a gene; V was cut back by 5 bases and J by 4 bases. Germline CDR1 is SNHLY and CDR2 is FYNNEI. The DNA of the CDR3 is TGTGCCAGCAGTTCCATACAGGGGTTTTTATACGAGCAGTACTTC. Its protein product is CASSSIQGFLYEQYF.

The chain recombines TRBV20-1 with TRBJ1-1; D is undetermined. Deletions cut 3 bases from V and 7 bases from J, with 9 bases between. The CDR3 spans 11 residues. CDR1 DFQATT and CDR2 SNEGSKA come from the germline V gene (reference sequence). The DNA for the CDR3 is TGCAGTGCTAGTCAGAGATATGAAGCTTTCTTT. Protein: CSASQRYEAFF.

This chain links TRBV20-1 with TRBJ1-2, with TRBD1 as a possible D gene (5 bases). Germline V CDR1 and CDR2: DFQATT, SNEGSKA (reference sequence). The CDR3 runs 12 residues. V was shortened by 4 bases and J by 1 base, with 7 bases between the two germline ends. This CDR3 reads CSATRGNYGYTF. The CDR3 region has the DNA TGCAGTGCTACTAGGGGTAACTATGGCTACACCTTC.

CDR3 sequence: CSARRGDGAFF. CDR3 DNA sequence: TGCAGTGCTAGGAGAGGGGATGGGGCTTTCTTT. The gene calls are TRBV20-1 and TRBJ1-1; TRBD1 is a possible D gene (5 bases). This CDR3 contains 11 residues. Trimming stripped 3 bases from V and 11 bases from J, with 13 bases between. The germline gives CDR1 DFQATT, CDR2 SNEGSKA (reference sequence).

The chain combines TRBV7-9 with TRBJ1-1; no firm D call. V lost 3 bases, J lost 5 bases, and 10 bases lay in between. Germline V gene sequence: CDR1 SEHNR, CDR2 FQNEAQ (reference sequence). CDR3 length: 13 residues. The CDR3, as DNA: TGTGCCAGCAGCTTCGCCGTTATAACTGAAGCTTTCTTT. Translation: CASSFAVITEAFF.

This clonotype was seen a handful of times. The chain recombines TRBV28 with TRBJ2-3; D is possibly TRBD1 (6 bases). The ends were cut back, 6 bases at V and 2 bases at J, with 18 bases in the middle. CDR1 is MDHEN, CDR2 SYDVKM, per germline. This CDR3 is built from 16 residues. The CDR3 coding sequence is TGTGCCAGCAGCTCTGGCAGGGGAGCGTTCACAGATACGCAGTATTTT. This gives the protein CASSSGRGAFTDTQYF.

In this sample, this clonotype turned up a few times. The chain uses TRBV25-1 and TRBJ1-1, with D perhaps matching TRBD1 (5 bases). The germline V and J ends were trimmed by 5 bases and 0 bases, with 13 bases remaining between them. The V gene's germline CDR1 is MGHDK and CDR2 SYGVNS. CDR3 size: 15 residues. The CDR3 is CASSTRTYLNTEAFF. CDR3 nucleotide sequence: TGTGCCAGCAGTACCCGGACATATCTGAACACTGAAGCTTTCTTT.

This clonotype was observed a handful of times. The chain carries TRBV7-8 and TRBJ2-5; 8 positions agree with TRBD2. Losses at the gene ends were 7 bases for V and 0 bases for J; bases not matched to a gene: 7. Germline CDR1 and CDR2: SGHVS and FQNEAQ. The CDR3 extends over 15 amino acids. CDR3 residues: CASTSLAGYQETQYF. DNA for the CDR3: TGTGCCAGCACTAGTCTAGCGGGCTACCAAGAGACCCAGTACTTC.

This clonotype has ten or more counts. This chain links TRBV20-1 with TRBJ1-2; possible D gene TRBD1, 5 bases. Germline V lookup: CDR1 DFQATT, CDR2 SNEGSKA (reference sequence). The CDR3 consists of 14 residues. The ends were cut back, 2 bases at V and 8 bases at J, with 18 bases in the middle. The CDR3 DNA reads as TGCAGTGCTAGAAAGGGGCAGAGTATAAGAGGCTACACCTTC. Its translation is CSARKGQSIRGYTF.

J is TRBJ2-7 and V is TRBV12-5; TRBD1 agrees at 7 bases. The length of the CDR3 is 13 residues. CDR1 and CDR2 (germline): LGHNT, FRNRAP. J gave up 2 bases and V 7 bases, and 5 bases lay outside the gene matches. The CDR3 sequence is CASAQDRTYEQYF. The CDR3, as DNA: TGTGCTAGTGCCCAGGACAGGACCTACGAGCAGTACTTC.

The genes are TRBV6-5 and TRBJ1-1, with D perhaps TRBD1 (5 bases). Germline CDR1 and CDR2: MNHEY and SVGAGI. There are 16 residues in the CDR3. The V end was cut by 5 bases, the J end by 0 bases, with 16 bases between. Here the CDR3 reads CASSPREGTLNTEAFF. The CDR3 nucleotides read TGTGCCAGCAGTCCCCGGGAGGGGACCTTGAACACTGAAGCTTTCTTT.

This chain uses TRBV6-1 with TRBJ1-1, with D possibly matching TRBD1 (6 bases). This CDR3 has 15 amino acids. Germline assignment: CDR1 MNHNS and CDR2 SASEGT. The ends were cut back, 4 bases at V and 3 bases at J, with 15 bases in the middle. CDR3 residues: CASSAGGLLDTEAFF. CDR3 DNA: TGTGCCAGCAGTGCGGGGGGGCTTTTGGACACTGAAGCTTTCTTT.

This clonotype has more than one count but fewer than ten. The chain links TRBV10-3 to TRBJ1-3; D call uncertain. Germline CDR1 and CDR2: ENHRY and SYGVKD. The CDR3 is 13 amino acids. The V end lost 8 bases, the J end lost 0 bases, and 8 bases lay between the germline ends. The CDR3 DNA reads TGTGCCATCGGCAGTGCCTCTGGAAACACCATATATTTT. Protein sequence: CAIGSASGNTIYF.

The CDR3 DNA sequence: TGCGCCAGCAGCCAATACAGGGAGTCCTACGAGCAGTACTTC. It is translated as CASSQYRESYEQYF. V is TRBV4-1 and J is TRBJ2-7, with a weak D call TRBD1 (6 bases). The germline gives CDR1 MGHRA, CDR2 YSYEKL. The CDR3 consists of 14 residues. V was trimmed by 2 bases and J by 1 base, leaving 9 bases between them.

This clonotype has just a few counts. The V gene is TRBV4-1, the J gene TRBJ1-2; no clear D gene. With 0 bases removed from V and 2 bases from J, the gap between germline ends came to 7 bases. Germline CDR1 MGHRA, CDR2 YSYEKL. This CDR3 is 14 amino acids long. CDR3 sequence (DNA): TGCGCCAGCAGCCAAGAAGGACTGAACTATGGCTACACCTTC. Its translation: CASSQEGLNYGYTF.

Here the CDR3 DNA reads TGTGCCAGCAGATTAGACAGGGGAGTTTTCAATGAGCAGTTCTTC. This translates into CASRLDRGVFNEQFF. The chain is built from TRBV5-4 and TRBJ2-1; TRBD1 matches at 8 bases. The CDR3 contains 15 residues. V lost 5 bases and J lost 6; bases outside the gene matches: 10. Germline V gives CDR1 SGHNT, CDR2 YYREEE (reference sequence).

Turning to this clonotype: A clone one base away is much larger, so this may be a read error. The chain uses TRBV27 and TRBJ2-1; TRBD2 aligns across 9 bases. The CDR3 totals 15 residues. V dropped 3 bases and J dropped 7; count of bases not matched to a gene: 7. The V gene's germline CDR1 is MNHEY and CDR2 SMNVEV (reference sequence). The CDR3 sequence is CASSLIAGVKNEQFF. The CDR3 DNA reads TGTGCCAGCAGTTTGATAGCGGGAGTAAAGAATGAGCAGTTCTTC.

The rearrangement joins TRBV28 to TRBJ2-3, with 9 bases aligning to TRBD2. The CDR3 has 17 residues. The junction had 14 bases not matched to a gene; V was cut back by 9 bases and J by 1 base. Germline CDR1 and CDR2: MDHEN and SYDVKM. CDR3: CASISGGQAYGTDTQYF. CDR3 DNA sequence: TGTGCCAGTATTAGCGGGGGACAAGCGTATGGCACAGATACGCAGTATTTT. Using reference TRBV28 and TRBJ2-3 for the parts outside the CDR3, the full variable domain is DVKVTQSSRYLVKRTGEKVFLECVQDMDHENMFWYRQDPGLGLRLIYFSYDVKMKEKGDIPEGYSVSREKKERFSLILESASTNQTSMYLCASISGGQAYGTDTQYFGPGTRLTVL.

The chain uses TRBV6-1 and TRBJ1-1; TRBD1 aligns across 8 bases. The CDR3 is 13 residues long. The germline gives CDR1 MNHNS, CDR2 SASEGT. V was clipped by 6 bases and J by 5 bases; unmatched bases: 5. The DNA for the CDR3 is TGTGCCAGCAGCGCAGGGGGCAGGACTGAAGCTTTCTTT. Protein product: CASSAGGRTEAFF.

In DNA form, the CDR3 reads TGTGCCAGTAAGGACAGCCGGGGAAATCAGCCCCAGCATTTT. Protein: CASKDSRGNQPQHF. This sequence joins TRBV19 and TRBJ1-5; D is possibly TRBD1 (6 bases). Between the trimmed V and J ends, which lost 7 bases and 4 bases, there was a span of 14 bases. Germline CDR1 LNHDA, CDR2 SQIVND (reference sequence). This CDR3 comprises 14 residues. Looking up the rest from reference TRBV19 and TRBJ1-5 gives the full variable domain: DGGITQSPKYLFRKEGQNVTLSCEQNLNHDAMYWYRQDPGQGLRLIYYSQIVNDFQKGDIAEGYSVSREKKESFPLTVTSAQKNPTAFYLCASKDSRGNQPQHFGDGTRLSIL.

The chain has TRBV4-1 and TRBJ2-2; TRBD2 is a possible D gene (6 bases). The CDR3 spans 15 residues. V gave up 6 bases and J gave up 4 bases, with 15 bases separating them. CDR1 is MGHRA and CDR2 is YSYEKL in the germline V gene. In DNA form, the CDR3 reads TGCGCCAGCAGACGCGGTAGAGCGGGCACCGGGGAGCTGTTTTTT. Protein sequence: CASRRGRAGTGELFF.

The chain is built from TRBV12-3 or TRBV12-4 and TRBJ2-5; D remains ambiguous. V lost 5 bases and J lost 6, with 13 bases in between. The CDR3 extends over 13 amino acids. CDR3 region: CASSGGPGQTQYF. The CDR3 DNA reads as TGTGCCAGCAGTGGCGGCCCGGGTCAGACCCAGTACTTC.

The chain recombines TRBV29-1 with TRBJ2-7; D is ambiguous. Germline values: CDR1 SQVTM, CDR2 ANQGSEA. Trimming pared 3 bases from V and 3 bases from J, leaving 6 bases between. The CDR3 totals 11 residues. The CDR3, as DNA: TGCAGCGTTGATGAGCACTACGAGCAGTACTTC. Protein sequence: CSVDEHYEQYF.

This clonotype was seen at least ten times. This chain uses TRBV27 with TRBJ1-1; D call uncertain. Germline CDR1 MNHEY, CDR2 SMNVEV (reference sequence). The length of the CDR3 is 14 residues. V shed 6 bases and J shed 1 base, with 12 bases lying between them. The DNA for the CDR3 is TGTGCCAGCAGGAATGGTTACCGGAACACTGAAGCTTTCTTT. It is translated as CASRNGYRNTEAFF.